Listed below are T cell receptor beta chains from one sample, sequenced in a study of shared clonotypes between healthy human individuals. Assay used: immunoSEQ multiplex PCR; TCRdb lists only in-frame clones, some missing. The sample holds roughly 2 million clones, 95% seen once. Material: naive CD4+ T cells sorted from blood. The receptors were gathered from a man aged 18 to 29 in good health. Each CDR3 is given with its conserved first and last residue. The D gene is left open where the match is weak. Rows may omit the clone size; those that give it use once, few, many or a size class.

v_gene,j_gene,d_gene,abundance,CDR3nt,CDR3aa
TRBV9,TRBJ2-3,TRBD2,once,TGTGCCAGCAGCAGCCGCGGGGGAAACACAGATACGCAGTATTTT,CASSSRGGNTDTQYF
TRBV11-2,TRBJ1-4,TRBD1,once,TGTGCCAGCAGCTCCGGGACAGGGAATGAAAAACTGTTTTTT,CASSSGTGNEKLFF
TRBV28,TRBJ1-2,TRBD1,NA,TGTGCCATTATGGACAGGGGGCGGACCTACTATGGCTACACCTTC,CAIMDRGRTYYGYTF
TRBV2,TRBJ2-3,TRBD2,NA,TGTGCCATAACTAGCGGGGGGGCAACAGATACGCAGTATTTT,CAITSGGATDTQYF
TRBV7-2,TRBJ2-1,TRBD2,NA,TGTGCCAGCAGAACCGGACTAGGCCATGAGCAGTTCTTC,CASRTGLGHEQFF
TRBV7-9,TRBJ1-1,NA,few,TGTGCCAGCAGCTTAGCGACAGCGAACACTGAAGCTTTCTTT,CASSLATANTEAFF
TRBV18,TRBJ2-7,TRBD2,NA,TGTGCCAGCTCACCTACCAGCGGGGACTACGAGCAGTACTTC,CASSPTSGDYEQYF
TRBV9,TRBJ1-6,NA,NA,TGTGCCAGCAACAACGGAAATAATTCACCCCTCCACTTT,CASNNGNNSPLHF
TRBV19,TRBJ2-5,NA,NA,TGTGCCAGTAAACGCGGAACCGATGAAGAGACCCAGTACTTC,CASKRGTDEETQYF
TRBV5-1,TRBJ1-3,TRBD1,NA,TGCGCCAGCAGCCAATCGGGACAGCCATCTGGAAACACCATATATTTT,CASSQSGQPSGNTIYF
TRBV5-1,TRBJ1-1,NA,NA,TGCGCCAGCAGCTTGGCTTTGAACGCTGAAGCTTTCTTT,CASSLALNAEAFF
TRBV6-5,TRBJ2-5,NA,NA,TGTGCCAGCAGTTACTCGACAGAGGGGAAGACCCAGTACTTC,CASSYSTEGKTQYF
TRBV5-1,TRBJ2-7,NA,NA,TGCGCCAGCAGCTTGGGAGCTGCAGGGGCCCACGAGCAGTACTTC,CASSLGAAGAHEQYF
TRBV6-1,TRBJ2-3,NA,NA,TGTGCCAGCAGTGACGTTCTAGCGTTACGCACAGATACGCAGTATTTT,CASSDVLALRTDTQYF
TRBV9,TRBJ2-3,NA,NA,TGTGCCAGCAGCGTACAGTCCGCCTGGTCAGATACGCAGTATTTT,CASSVQSAWSDTQYF
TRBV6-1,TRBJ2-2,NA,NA,TGTGCCAGCAGTGGGGACACCGCGGACACCGGGGAGCTGTTTTTT,CASSGDTADTGELFF
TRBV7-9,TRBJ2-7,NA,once,TGTGCCAGCAGCTTAGCCTTGTCGTACGAGCAGTACTTC,CASSLALSYEQYF
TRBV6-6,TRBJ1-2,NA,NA,TGTGCCAGCAGTTACGCGGGGGGTGGTGCTAACTATGGCTACACCTTC,CASSYAGGGANYGYTF
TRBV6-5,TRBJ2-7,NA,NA,TGTGCCAGCAGGTCCCCCCTTTCCTACGAGCAGTACTTC,CASRSPLSYEQYF
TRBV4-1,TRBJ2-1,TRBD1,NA,TGCGCCAGCAGCCCACAGGGGGTGAACAATGAGCAGTTCTTC,CASSPQGVNNEQFF
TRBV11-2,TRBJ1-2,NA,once,TGTGCCAGCAGTCAACAGGGAACCTATGGCTACACCTTC,CASSQQGTYGYTF
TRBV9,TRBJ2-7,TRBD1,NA,TGTGCCAGCAGCAGGGACCCGGACAGGTCTTCCGAGCAGTACTTC,CASSRDPDRSSEQYF
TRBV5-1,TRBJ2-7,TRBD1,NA,TGCGCCAGCAGGGGGACAGGGTTAGCGGCCTACGAGCAGTACTTC,CASRGTGLAAYEQYF
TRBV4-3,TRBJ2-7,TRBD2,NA,TGCGCCAGCAGCCAGATGACGAGGCTAGCGGGTGACTCCTACGAGCAGTACTTC,CASSQMTRLAGDSYEQYF
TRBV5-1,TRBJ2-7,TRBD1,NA,TGCGCCAGCAGCTTGTACGGGACAGGGTCCTACGAGCAGTACTTC,CASSLYGTGSYEQYF
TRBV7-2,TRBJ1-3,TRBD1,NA,TGTGCCAGCAGCTCGGTCGGACAGGGCATTTGGAACACCATATATTTT,CASSSVGQGIWNTIYF
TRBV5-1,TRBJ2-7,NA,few,TGCGCCAGCAGCCCAAACGCGGGCCTCGGCTACGAGCAGTACTTC,CASSPNAGLGYEQYF
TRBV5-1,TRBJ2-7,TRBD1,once,TGCGCCAGCACCTTTGATGGGCGGACAGGGTCCAACGAGCAGTACTTC,CASTFDGRTGSNEQYF
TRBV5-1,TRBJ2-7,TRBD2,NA,TGCGCCAGCAGCTTAGGGCTAGCGGGGGACGAGCAGTACTTC,CASSLGLAGDEQYF
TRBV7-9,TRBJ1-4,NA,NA,TGTGCCAGCAGCTTAATCCCGATAGGAAAACTGTTTTTT,CASSLIPIGKLFF
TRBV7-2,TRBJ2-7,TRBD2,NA,TGTGCCAGCAGCTTACGGGCTAGCGGGGACTCCTACGAGCAGTACTTC,CASSLRASGDSYEQYF
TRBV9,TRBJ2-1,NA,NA,TGTGCCAGCAGCGTCACGGGGTTAGCTGAATGGACAAACTACAATGAGCAGTTCTTC,CASSVTGLAEWTNYNEQFF
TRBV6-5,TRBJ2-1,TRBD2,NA,TGTGCCAGCAGTTACCCGGGACTAGCGGGGGGGGAGTTCTTC,CASSYPGLAGGEFF
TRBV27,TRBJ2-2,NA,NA,TGTGCCAGCAGTGGGGCTGTGATTGGGGAGCTGTTTTTT,CASSGAVIGELFF
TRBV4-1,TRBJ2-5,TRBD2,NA,TGCGCCAGCAGCCAAGATGGCAGCGGGGGGCTCCAAGAGACCCAGTACTTC,CASSQDGSGGLQETQYF
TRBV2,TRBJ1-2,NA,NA,TGTGCCAGCAGTGATGGGGTTTGGCTTTTGGGTAACTATGGCTACACCTTC,CASSDGVWLLGNYGYTF
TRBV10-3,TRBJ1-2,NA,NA,TGTGCCATCAGCGGCATGAACTATGGCTACACCTTC,CAISGMNYGYTF
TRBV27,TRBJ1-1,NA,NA,TGTGCCAGCAGTTCGCAGGGCCGCAACACTGAAGCTTTCTTT,CASSSQGRNTEAFF
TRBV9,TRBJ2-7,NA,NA,TGTGCCAGCAGCGTAGATGCTCACCTCTCCTACGAGCAGTACTTC,CASSVDAHLSYEQYF
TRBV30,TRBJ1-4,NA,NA,TGTGCCTGGAGTGCGGGGGCAACTAATGAAAAACTGTTTTTT,CAWSAGATNEKLFF
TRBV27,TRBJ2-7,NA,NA,TGTGCCAGCAGTCCCCATACGACCTACGAGCAGTACTTC,CASSPHTTYEQYF
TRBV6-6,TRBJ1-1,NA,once,TGTGCCAGCAAGGAACGGTGGGAGTACACTGAAGCTTTCTTT,CASKERWEYTEAFF
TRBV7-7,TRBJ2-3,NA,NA,TGTGCTAGCAGATTCGGACGGGGGGCGGTAGATACGCAGTATTTT,CASRFGRGAVDTQYF
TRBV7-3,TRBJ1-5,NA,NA,TGTGCCAGCAGCGACGGGCCGGGTCAGCCCCAGCATTTT,CASSDGPGQPQHF
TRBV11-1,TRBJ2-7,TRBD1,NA,TGTGCCAGCAGCTTTGGACAGGGTTACTTCTACGAGCAGTACTTC,CASSFGQGYFYEQYF
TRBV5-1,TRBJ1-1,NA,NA,TGCGCCACCGGTGATGGTATGAACGCTTTCTTT,CATGDGMNAFF
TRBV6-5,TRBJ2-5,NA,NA,TGTGCCAGCAGAGACGGACACCAAGAGACCCAGTACTTC,CASRDGHQETQYF
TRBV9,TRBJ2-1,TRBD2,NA,TGTGCCAGCAGCGTAATGCTAGCGGGGATTAATGAGCAGTTCTTC,CASSVMLAGINEQFF
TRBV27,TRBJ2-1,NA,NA,TGTGCCAGCAGTTCCCGCAGGGGCTCAAGGTGGCATGAGCAGTTCTTC,CASSSRRGSRWHEQFF
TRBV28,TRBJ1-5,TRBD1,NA,TGTGCCAGCAGTTTCACAGGGGGTAGTAATCAGCCCCAGCATTTT,CASSFTGGSNQPQHF
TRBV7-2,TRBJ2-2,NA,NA,TGTGCCAGCAGCCAGCAAGCGACCGGGGAGCTGTTTTTT,CASSQQATGELFF
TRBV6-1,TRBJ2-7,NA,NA,TGTGCCAGCAGTGAAGGTGGAGCCCGCTCCTACGAGCAGTACTTC,CASSEGGARSYEQYF
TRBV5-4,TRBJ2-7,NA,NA,TGTGCCAGCAGCATGGGGACGGGGAAGGGAAACGAGCAGTACTTC,CASSMGTGKGNEQYF
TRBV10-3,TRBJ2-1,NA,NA,TGTGCCATCAAGCGAGCGGGTGATGAGCAGTTCTTC,CAIKRAGDEQFF